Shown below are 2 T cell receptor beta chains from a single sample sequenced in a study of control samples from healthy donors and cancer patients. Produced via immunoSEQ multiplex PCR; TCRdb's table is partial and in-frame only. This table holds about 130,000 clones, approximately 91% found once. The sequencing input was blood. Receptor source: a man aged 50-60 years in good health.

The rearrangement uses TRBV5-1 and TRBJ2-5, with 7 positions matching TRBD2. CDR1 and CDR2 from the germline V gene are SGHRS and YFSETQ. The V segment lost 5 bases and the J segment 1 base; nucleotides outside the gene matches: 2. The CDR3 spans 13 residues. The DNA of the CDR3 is TGCGCCAGCAGAACTAGCGTCCAAGAGACCCAGTACTTC. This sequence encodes CASRTSVQETQYF. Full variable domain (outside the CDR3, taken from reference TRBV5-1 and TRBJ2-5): KAGVTQTPRYLIKTRGQQVTLSCSPISGHRSVSWYQQTPGQGLQFLFEYFSETQRNKGNFPGRFSGRQFSNSRSEMNVSTLELGDSALYLCASRTSVQETQYFGPGTRLLVL.

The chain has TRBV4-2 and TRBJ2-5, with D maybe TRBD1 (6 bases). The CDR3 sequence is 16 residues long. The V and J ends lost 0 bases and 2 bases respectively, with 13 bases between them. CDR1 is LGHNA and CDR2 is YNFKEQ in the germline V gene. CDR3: CASSQEGRQAQETQYF. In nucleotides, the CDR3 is TGTGCCAGCAGCCAAGAAGGGAGACAGGCGCAAGAGACCCAGTACTTC.